This TCR beta chain is drawn from a study of shared clonotypes between healthy human individuals. General study findings and limits: Relative to clonotypes present in all four donors, those not shared had lower generation probabilities. Sharing across a handful of donors was seen in 4.5% to 6.5% of naive CD4 clonotypes.

V shed 10 bases and J shed 2 bases, with 12 bases lying between them. The length of the CDR3 is 13 residues. Germline CDR1 MRHNA, CDR2 SNTAGT. A remark on this clone: As yet, its antigen is unknown.

Assay used: immunoSEQ multiplex PCR; TCRdb lists only in-frame clones, some missing. Here the sample spans some 2,000,000 clones, 85% to 95% being singletons. Every contributor of samples was a Caucasian grown-up residing in Nashville, Tennessee. The clonotype was recovered from a man aged 18-30 years in good health. Sequences were obtained from naive CD4+ T cells sorted from blood. The subset is: CD45RA+ positively selected. The chain joins TRBV6-4 to TRBJ2-1; TRBD2 might be the D (5 bases). The CDR3 DNA follows: TGTGCCACCCGACTACAAACCTACAATGAGCAGTTCTTC. Translating it yields CATRLQTYNEQFF.